A single sample gave rise to the 5 T cell receptor beta chains below, sequenced in a study of vaccination effects on CD4 cells after COVID-19. Sequencing used immunoSEQ multiplex PCR; TCRdb keeps in-frame clones, though not all of them. Among tens of thousands of clones listed, roughly 80% were seen once. These receptors lack a known antigen. Pools of viral peptides were used by the ViraFEST assay to expand antigen-specific CD4+ T cells ahead of sequencing. Subsequent to 10 days of culture, CD4+ T cells were isolated. The sequencing used CD4+ T cells from PBMCs cultured with HCoV-229E spike peptides, collected before COVID-19 vaccination. The origin of the receptors is a human donor who received a COVID-19 vaccine.

The chain has TRBV27 and TRBJ2-5, with D possibly being TRBD1 or TRBD2 (6 bases each). V was cut by 6 bases and J by 1 base, with 12 bases left in between. The CDR3 runs 14 residues. Germline V gene lookup returns CDR1 MNHEY and CDR2 SMNVEV (reference sequence). The CDR3, as DNA: TGTGCCAGCAGCCAAGGAGGGGGCCAAGAGACCCAGTACTTC. It yields the protein CASSQGGGQETQYF.

The V call is TRBV21-1, the J call TRBJ2-1; the D call in the table, TRBD2, was not verified against the DNA. TRBV21-1 is a documented pseudogene. The CDR3 consists of 16 residues. The CDR3, as DNA: TGTGCCAGCAGCAAAAGAGCTAGCGGGAGGGGGAATGAGCAGTTCTTC. Amino acids: CASSKRASGRGNEQFF.

The chain recombines TRBV28 with TRBJ2-7; either TRBD1 or TRBD2 may supply D (6 bases each). V dropped 7 bases and J dropped 7 bases, with 14 bases sitting between them. Germline V lookup: CDR1 MDHEN, CDR2 SYDVKM. The CDR3 spans 12 residues. In nucleotides, the CDR3 is TGTGCCAGCACGAAGTCGGGGGCTGAGCAGTACGTC. It codes for CASTKSGAEQYV.

This clone was observed once. This chain uses TRBV9 with TRBJ2-3, with 8 bases lining up with TRBD2. With V trimmed by 4 bases and J by 2 bases, 9 bases remained unmatched. Germline CDR1 and CDR2: SGDLS and YYNGEE. CDR3 length: 16 amino acids. CDR3: CASSRRGAGDTDTQYF. CDR3 DNA sequence: TGTGCCAGCAGCCGACGAGGAGCGGGGGACACAGATACGCAGTATTTT.

This chain uses TRBV6-1 with TRBJ1-1; D gene uncertain. Germline-derived CDR1 and CDR2 are MNHNS and SASEGT. Trimming took off 2 bases at V and 5 bases at J, with 18 bases between the two ends. The CDR3 length is 16 residues. In DNA, the CDR3 is TGTGCCAGCAGTGAACTAGGGTCCCCAGCCGGTACTGAAGCTTTCTTT. It specifies CASSELGSPAGTEAFF.